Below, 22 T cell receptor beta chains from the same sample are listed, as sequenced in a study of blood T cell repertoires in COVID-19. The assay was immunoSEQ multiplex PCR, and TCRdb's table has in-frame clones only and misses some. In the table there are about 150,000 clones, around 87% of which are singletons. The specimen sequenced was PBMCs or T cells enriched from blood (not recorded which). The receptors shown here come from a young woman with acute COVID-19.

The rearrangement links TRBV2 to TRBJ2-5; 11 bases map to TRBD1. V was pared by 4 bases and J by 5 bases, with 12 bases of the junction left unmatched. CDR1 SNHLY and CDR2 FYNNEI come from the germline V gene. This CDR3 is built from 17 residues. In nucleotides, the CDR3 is TGTGCCAGCAGTGGGACAGGGGGCGCAATGGGTCAGGAGACCCAGTACTTC. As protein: CASSGTGGAMGQETQYF.

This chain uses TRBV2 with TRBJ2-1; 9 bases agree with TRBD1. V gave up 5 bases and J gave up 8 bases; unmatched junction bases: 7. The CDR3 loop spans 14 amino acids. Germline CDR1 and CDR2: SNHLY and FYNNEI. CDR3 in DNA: TGTGCCAGCAGTAGGACAGGGGTGGTAGATGAGCAGTTCTTC. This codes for CASSRTGVVDEQFF.

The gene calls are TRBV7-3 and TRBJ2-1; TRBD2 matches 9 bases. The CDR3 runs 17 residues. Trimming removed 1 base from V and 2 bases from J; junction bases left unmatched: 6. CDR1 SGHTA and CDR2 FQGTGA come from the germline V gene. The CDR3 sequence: CASSLKGAGGPYNEQFF. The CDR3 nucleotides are TGTGCCAGCAGCTTAAAGGGAGCGGGGGGCCCCTACAATGAGCAGTTCTTC.

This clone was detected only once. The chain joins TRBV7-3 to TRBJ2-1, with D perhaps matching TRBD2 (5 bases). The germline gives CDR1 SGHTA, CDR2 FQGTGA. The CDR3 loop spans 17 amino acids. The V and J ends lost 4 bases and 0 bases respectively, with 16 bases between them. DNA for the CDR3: TGTGCCAGCAGCTCCATGCCCCCGGGAAACTCCTACAATGAGCAGTTCTTC. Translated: CASSSMPPGNSYNEQFF.

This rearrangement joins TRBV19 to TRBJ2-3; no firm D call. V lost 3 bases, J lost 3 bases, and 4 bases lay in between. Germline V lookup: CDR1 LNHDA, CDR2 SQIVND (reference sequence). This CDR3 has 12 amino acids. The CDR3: CASSMRTDTQYF. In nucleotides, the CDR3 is TGTGCCAGTAGTATGCGTACAGATACGCAGTATTTT.

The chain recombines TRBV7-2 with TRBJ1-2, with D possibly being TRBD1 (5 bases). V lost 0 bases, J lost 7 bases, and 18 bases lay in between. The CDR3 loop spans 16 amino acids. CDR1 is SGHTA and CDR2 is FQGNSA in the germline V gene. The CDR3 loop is CASSLAYRSESGGYTF. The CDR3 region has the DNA TGTGCCAGCAGCTTAGCCTACAGGTCCGAGAGTGGTGGCTACACCTTC. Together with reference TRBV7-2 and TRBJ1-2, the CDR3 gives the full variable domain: GAGVSQSPSNKVTEKGKDVELRCDPISGHTALYWYRQSLGQGLEFLIYFQGNSAPDKSGLPSDRFSAERTGGSVSTLTIQRTQQEDSAVYLCASSLAYRSESGGYTFGSGTRLTVV.

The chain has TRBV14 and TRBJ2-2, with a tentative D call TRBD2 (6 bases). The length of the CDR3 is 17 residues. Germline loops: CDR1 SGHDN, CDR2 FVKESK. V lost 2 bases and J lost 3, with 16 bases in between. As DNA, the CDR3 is TGTGCCAGCAGCCAAAATTCTCTAGCGTGGGACACCGGGGAGCTGTTTTTT. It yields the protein CASSQNSLAWDTGELFF.

CDR3 coding DNA: TGTGCCAGCAGCTATAGACCAGGCACCCTGGGGCACAATGAGCAGTTCTTC. Its protein product is CASSYRPGTLGHNEQFF. The V and J genes are TRBV7-3 and TRBJ2-1, with D possibly being TRBD1 (5 bases). V lost 4 bases and J 5 bases, leaving 21 bases between the germline ends. The CDR3 runs 17 residues. Germline V gives CDR1 SGHTA, CDR2 FQGTGA.

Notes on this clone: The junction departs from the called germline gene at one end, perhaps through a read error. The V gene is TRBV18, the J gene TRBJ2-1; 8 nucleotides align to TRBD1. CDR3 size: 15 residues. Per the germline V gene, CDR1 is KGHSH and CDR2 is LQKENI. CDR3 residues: CASSEGQVSSNEQFF. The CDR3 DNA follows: TGTGCCAGCTCGGAGGGACAGGTATCCTCCAATGAGCAGTTCTTC.

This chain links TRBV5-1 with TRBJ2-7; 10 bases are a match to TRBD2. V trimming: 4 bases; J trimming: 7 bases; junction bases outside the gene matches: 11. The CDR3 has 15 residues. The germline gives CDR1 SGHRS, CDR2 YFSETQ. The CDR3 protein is CASSLRTSGMGEQYF. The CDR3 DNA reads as TGCGCCAGCAGCCTAAGGACTAGCGGTATGGGGGAGCAGTACTTC.

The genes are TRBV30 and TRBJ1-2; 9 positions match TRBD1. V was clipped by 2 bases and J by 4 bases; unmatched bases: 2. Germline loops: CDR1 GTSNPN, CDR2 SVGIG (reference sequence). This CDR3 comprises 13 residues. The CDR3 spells CAWSRDRAYGYTF. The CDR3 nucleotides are TGTGCCTGGAGTCGGGACAGGGCCTATGGCTACACCTTC. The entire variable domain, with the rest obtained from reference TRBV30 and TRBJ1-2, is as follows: SQTIHQWPATLVQPVGSPLSLECTVEGTSNPNLYWYRQAAGRGLQLLFYSVGIGQISSEVPQNLSASRPQDRQFILSSKKLLLSDSGFYLCAWSRDRAYGYTFGSGTRLTVV.

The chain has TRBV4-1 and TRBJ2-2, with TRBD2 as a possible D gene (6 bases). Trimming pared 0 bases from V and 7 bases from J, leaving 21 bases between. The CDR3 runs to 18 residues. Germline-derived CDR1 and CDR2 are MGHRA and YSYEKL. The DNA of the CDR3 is TGCGCCAGCAGCCAAGATCGGCTAGCGACCCTACGTGGCGGGGAGCTGTTTTTT. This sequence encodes CASSQDRLATLRGGELFF.

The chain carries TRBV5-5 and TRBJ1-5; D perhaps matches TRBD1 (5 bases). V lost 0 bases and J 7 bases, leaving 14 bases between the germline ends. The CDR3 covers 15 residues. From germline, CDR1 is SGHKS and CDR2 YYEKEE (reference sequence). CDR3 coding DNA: TGTGCCAGCAGCTTGGCAGGGTGGGTTGACCAGCCCCAGCATTTT. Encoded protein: CASSLAGWVDQPQHF.

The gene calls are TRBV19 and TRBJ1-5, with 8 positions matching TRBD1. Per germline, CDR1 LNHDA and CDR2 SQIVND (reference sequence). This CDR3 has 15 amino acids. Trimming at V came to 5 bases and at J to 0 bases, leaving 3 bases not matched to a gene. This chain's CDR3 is CASSGQGYSNQPQHF. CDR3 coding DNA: TGTGCCAGTAGTGGACAGGGCTATAGCAATCAGCCCCAGCATTTT.

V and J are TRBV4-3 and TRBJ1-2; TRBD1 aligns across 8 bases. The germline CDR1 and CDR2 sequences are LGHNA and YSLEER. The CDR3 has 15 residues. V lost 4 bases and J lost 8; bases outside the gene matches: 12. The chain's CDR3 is CASSPTPQDREGYTF. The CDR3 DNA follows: TGCGCCAGCAGCCCGACCCCCCAGGACAGGGAGGGCTACACCTTC.

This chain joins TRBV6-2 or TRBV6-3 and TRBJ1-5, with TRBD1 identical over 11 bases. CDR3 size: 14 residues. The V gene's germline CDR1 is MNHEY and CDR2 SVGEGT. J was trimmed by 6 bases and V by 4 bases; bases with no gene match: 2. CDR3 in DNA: TGTGCCAGCAGTTCCGGGACAGGGGGTCAGCCCCAGCATTTT. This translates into CASSSGTGGQPQHF.

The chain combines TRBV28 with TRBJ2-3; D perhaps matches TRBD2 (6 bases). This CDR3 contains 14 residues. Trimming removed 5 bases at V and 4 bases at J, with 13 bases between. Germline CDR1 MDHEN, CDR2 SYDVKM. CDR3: CASSRAGSADTQYF. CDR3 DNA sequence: TGTGCCAGCAGTCGGGCGGGATCGGCAGATACGCAGTATTTT.

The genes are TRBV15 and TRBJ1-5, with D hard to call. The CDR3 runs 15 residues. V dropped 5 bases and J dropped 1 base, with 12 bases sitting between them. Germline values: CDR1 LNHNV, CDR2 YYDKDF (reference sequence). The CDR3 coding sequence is TGTGCCACCAGCTGGGCGCAGGTCAGCAATCAGCCCCAGCATTTT. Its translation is CATSWAQVSNQPQHF.

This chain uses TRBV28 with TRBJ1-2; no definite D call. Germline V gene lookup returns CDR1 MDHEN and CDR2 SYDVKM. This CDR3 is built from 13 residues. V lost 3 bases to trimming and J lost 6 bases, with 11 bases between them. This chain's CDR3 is CASSFLQIDGYTF. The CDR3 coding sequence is TGTGCCAGCAGTTTTTTACAGATCGATGGCTACACCTTC.

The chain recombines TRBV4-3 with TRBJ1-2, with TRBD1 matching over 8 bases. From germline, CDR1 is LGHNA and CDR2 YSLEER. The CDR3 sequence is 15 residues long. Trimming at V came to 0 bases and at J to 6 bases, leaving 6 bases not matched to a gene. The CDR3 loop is CASSQEAGQGNGYTF. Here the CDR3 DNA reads TGCGCCAGCAGCCAAGAAGCAGGACAGGGTAATGGCTACACCTTC.

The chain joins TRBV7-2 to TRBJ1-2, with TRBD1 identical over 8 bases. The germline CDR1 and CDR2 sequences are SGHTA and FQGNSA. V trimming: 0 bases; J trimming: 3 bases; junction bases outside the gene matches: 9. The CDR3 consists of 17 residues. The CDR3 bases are TGTGCCAGCAGCTTAGCGGCGACAGGGGTCTCCTACTATGGCTACACCTTC. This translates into CASSLAATGVSYYGYTF.

CDR3 sequence: CASSLDSSGFPYNEQFF. The DNA of the CDR3 is TGTGCCAGCAGTCTCGACTCTAGCGGGTTCCCCTACAATGAGCAGTTCTTC. This chain uses TRBV28 with TRBJ2-1, with TRBD2 matching over 8 bases. Trimming took 5 bases from V and 2 from J; bases not matched to a gene: 11. The CDR3 runs to 17 residues. Germline assignment: CDR1 MDHEN and CDR2 SYDVKM.